This entry is about one T cell receptor (beta chain). The CDR3 has 13 amino acids. The V end was cut by 5 bases, the J end by 3 bases, with 10 bases between. Germline CDR1 and CDR2: MDHEN and SYDVKM. The data were obtained in a study of cytomegalovirus exposure and HLA in healthy donors. PCR used 60 Vbeta primers and 13 Jbeta primers. Produced via immunoSEQ multiplex PCR; TCRdb's table is partial and in-frame only. The table has about 88,000 clones, 85% to 90% seen once. The sequenced material came from PBMCs. This chain uses TRBV28 with TRBJ1-2; maybe TRBD1 (5 bases). The sequence derives from a man aged 18 to 30 in good health and CMV-seronegative. The CDR3 DNA reads TGTGCCAGCAGTACAACAGGTCACTATGGCTACACCTTC. Its protein product is CASSTTGHYGYTF.